Each of the 2 T cell receptor beta chains below was sequenced from the same sample in a study of early T cells in non-severe SARS-CoV-2 infection. MiXCR was run by TCRdb on the 5' RACE reads, yielding one entry per CDR3 protein. The sample has tens of thousands of distinct CDR3 sequences; about 4.6% are singletons. Sequencing was performed on whole blood, taken at baseline. These receptors all come from an adult who was a healthcare worker with PCR-confirmed SARS-CoV-2 infection or an uninfected control (not recorded which).

There are many counts of this clonotype. This rearrangement joins TRBV4-3 to TRBJ2-1; 8 bases line up with TRBD2. The length of the CDR3 is 18 residues. After removal of 3 bases from V and 3 bases from J, the junction contained 13 bases not matched to a gene. The germline V gene has CDR1 LGHNA and CDR2 YSLEER. The DNA for the CDR3 is TGCGCCAGCAGCCAGCAACTCAGCGGGGGCCCCCTCTACAATGAGCAGTTCTTC. Protein sequence: CASSQQLSGGPLYNEQFF.

At least ten counts were recorded for this clonotype. This chain joins TRBV28 and TRBJ2-7; D ambiguous. V lost 3 bases to trimming and J lost 0 bases, with 12 bases between them. Germline assignment: CDR1 MDHEN and CDR2 SYDVKM. The CDR3 totals 15 residues. Here the CDR3 DNA reads TGTGCCAGCAGTTTGATGGCAGTTAGCTCCTACGAGCAGTACTTC. Translated, it gives CASSLMAVSSYEQYF.